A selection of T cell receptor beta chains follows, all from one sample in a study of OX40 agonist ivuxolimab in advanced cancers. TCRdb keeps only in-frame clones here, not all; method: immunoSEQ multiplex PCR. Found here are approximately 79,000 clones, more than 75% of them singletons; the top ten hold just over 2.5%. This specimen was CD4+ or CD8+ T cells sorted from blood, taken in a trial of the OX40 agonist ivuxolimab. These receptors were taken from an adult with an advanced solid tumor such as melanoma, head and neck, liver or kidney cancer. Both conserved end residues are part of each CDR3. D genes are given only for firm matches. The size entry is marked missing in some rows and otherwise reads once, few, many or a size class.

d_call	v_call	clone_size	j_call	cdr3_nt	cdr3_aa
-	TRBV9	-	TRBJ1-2	TGTGCCAGCAGCGTAAACTCTGGGGGGACCTATGGCTACACCTTC	CASSVNSGGTYGYTF
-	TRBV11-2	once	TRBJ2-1	TGTGCCAGCAGCCCCGGGGGTGACGTTCGAAATGAGCAGTTCTTC	CASSPGGDVRNEQFF
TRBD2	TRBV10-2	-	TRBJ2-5	TGCGCCAGCAGTTCAGCGGGGGCGCTCCAAGAGACCCAGTACTTC	CASSSAGALQETQYF
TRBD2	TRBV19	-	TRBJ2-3	TGTGCCAGTAGTACCGGGACTAGTGGCAGCACAGATACGCAGTATTTT	CASSTGTSGSTDTQYF
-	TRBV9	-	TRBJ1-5	TGTGCCAGCAGCCCTTCCCCGAATAGCAATCAGCCCCAGCATTTT	CASSPSPNSNQPQHF
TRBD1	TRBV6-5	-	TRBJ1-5	TGTGCCAGCAGTCGTACCGGGACAGGGGATCAGCCCCAGCATTTT	CASSRTGTGDQPQHF
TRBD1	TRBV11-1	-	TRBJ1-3	TGTGCCAGCAGCTTAGACAGGGGGCTCAGGAACACCATATATTTT	CASSLDRGLRNTIYF
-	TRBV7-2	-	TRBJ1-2	TGTGCCAGCAGCCAGCGGGCAGGGGAGTATGGCTACACCTTC	CASSQRAGEYGYTF
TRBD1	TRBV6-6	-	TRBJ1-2	TGTGCCAGCAGTCCCACCGGGACAGGGGGCCCTGGCTACACCTTC	CASSPTGTGGPGYTF
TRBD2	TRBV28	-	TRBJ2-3	TGTGCCAGCAGTTTTAGCGGGCTGGCAGATACGCAGTATTTT	CASSFSGLADTQYF
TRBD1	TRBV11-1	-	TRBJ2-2	TGTGCCAGCAGCTTACAGGGGGCAGCCACCGGGGAGCTGTTTTTT	CASSLQGAATGELFF
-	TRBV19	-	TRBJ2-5	TGTGCCAGTAGTACCGCCGACAGCAAAAAGAGTAGCCAGTACTTC	CASSTADSKKSSQYF
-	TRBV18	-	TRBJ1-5	TGTGCCAGCTCACCAGGGACGGGCAATCAGCCCCAGCATTTT	CASSPGTGNQPQHF
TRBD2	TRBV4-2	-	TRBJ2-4	TGTGCCAGCAGCCAAGATCACGGACTAGCGGGGGGGCCTTACATTCAGTACTTC	CASSQDHGLAGGPYIQYF
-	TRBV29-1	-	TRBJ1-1	TGCAGCGTAGGCACAGGGGAAGCTTTCTTT	CSVGTGEAFF
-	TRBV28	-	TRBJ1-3	TGTGCCAGCATCCAGTTTGGCGGGGGCGCTGGAAACACCATATATTTT	CASIQFGGGAGNTIYF
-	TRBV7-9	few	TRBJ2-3	TGTGCCAGCAGCGAAGTCGGGTTCACAGATACGCAGTATTTT	CASSEVGFTDTQYF
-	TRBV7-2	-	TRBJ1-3	TGTGCCAGCAGCTCGGGACAAGGAAACACCATATATTTT	CASSSGQGNTIYF
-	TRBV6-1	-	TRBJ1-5	TGTGCCAGCAGTAAAGGTGGCAATCAGCCCCAGCATTTT	CASSKGGNQPQHF
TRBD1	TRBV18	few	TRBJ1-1	TGTGCCAGCTCACCCTCAGGGGGCCCTGAAGCTTTCTTT	CASSPSGGPEAFF
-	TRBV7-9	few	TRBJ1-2	TGTGCCAGCAGCTTAGCGCAGGGCGGCTACACCTTC	CASSLAQGGYTF
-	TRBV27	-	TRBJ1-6	TGTGCCAGCAGTTTCTCGAGGATTTCACCCCTCCACTTT	CASSFSRISPLHF
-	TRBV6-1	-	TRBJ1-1	TGTGCCAGCAGTGAACATCAGCAAATGAACACTGAAGCTTTCTTT	CASSEHQQMNTEAFF
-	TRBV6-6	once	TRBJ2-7	TGTGCCAGCAGTTACCACCCCGGCCTCTCCTACGAGCAGTACTTC	CASSYHPGLSYEQYF
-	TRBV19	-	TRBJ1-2	TGTGCCAGTAGGTCGTTGGGTGGTGACTATGGCTACACCTTC	CASRSLGGDYGYTF
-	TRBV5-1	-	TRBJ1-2	TGCGCCAGCAGCCAGGGAGAAGCCTATGGCTACACCTTC	CASSQGEAYGYTF
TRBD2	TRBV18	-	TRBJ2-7	TGTGCCAGCTCACCGCTAGGGGCTAGCGGAACCTACGAGCAGTACTTC	CASSPLGASGTYEQYF
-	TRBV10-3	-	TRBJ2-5	TGTGCCATCAAGGAAGCGGGGACACAAGAGACCCAGTACTTC	CAIKEAGTQETQYF
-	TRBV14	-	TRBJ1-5	TGTGCCAGCAGCCTTGGCGGGACCGGCAATCAGCCCCAGCATTTT	CASSLGGTGNQPQHF
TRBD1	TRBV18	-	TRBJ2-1	TGTGCCAGCTCGCCACGACAGGGGGCGGGTAATGAGCAGTTCTTC	CASSPRQGAGNEQFF
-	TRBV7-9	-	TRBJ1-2	TGTGCCAGCAGCCCAACAGGGACGAACGGCTACACCTTC	CASSPTGTNGYTF
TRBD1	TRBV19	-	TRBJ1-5	TGTGCCAGTGAAACCGGGACAGGGGCCTCCAATCAGCCCCAGCATTTT	CASETGTGASNQPQHF
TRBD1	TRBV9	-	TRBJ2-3	TGTGCCAGCAGCCCACGACAGGGACCCCCCACAGATACGCAGTATTTT	CASSPRQGPPTDTQYF
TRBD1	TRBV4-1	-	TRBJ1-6	TGCGCCAGCAGCCAAGAGGCCGAACAGGGGACCAATTCACCCCTCCACTTT	CASSQEAEQGTNSPLHF
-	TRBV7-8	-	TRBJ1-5	TGTGCCAGCAGCGGAGACAGAGTCAATCAGCCCCAGCATTTT	CASSGDRVNQPQHF
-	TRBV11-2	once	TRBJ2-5	TGTGCCAGCAGCCCTCAACAAGAGACCCAGTACTTC	CASSPQQETQYF
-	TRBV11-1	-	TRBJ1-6	TGTGCCAGCAGCTCCCTGGGGGATTCACCCCTCCACTTT	CASSSLGDSPLHF
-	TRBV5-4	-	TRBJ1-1	TGTGCCAGCAGCTTGGCCGGCCGAGGGGACACTGAAGCTTTCTTT	CASSLAGRGDTEAFF
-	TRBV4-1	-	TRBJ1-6	TGCGCCAGCAGCCAAGACAGGGGTTCACCCCTCCACTTT	CASSQDRGSPLHF
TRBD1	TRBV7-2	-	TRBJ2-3	TGTGCCAGCAGCTTAGTGGTGACAGGGCTTACAGATACGCAGTATTTT	CASSLVVTGLTDTQYF
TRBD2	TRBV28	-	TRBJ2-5	TGTGCCAGCTGGGGACAGGCGAGACTAGCGGGGGGATCCCAAGAGACCCAGTACTTC	CASWGQARLAGGSQETQYF
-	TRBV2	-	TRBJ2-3	TGTGCCAGCCAGGGAGGCAGAAGCACAGATACGCAGTATTTT	CASQGGRSTDTQYF
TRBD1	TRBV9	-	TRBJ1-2	TGTGCCAGCAGCGTTTCCGGGACAGGGCGTAGACCTAACTATGGCTACACCTTC	CASSVSGTGRRPNYGYTF
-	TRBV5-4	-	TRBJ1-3	TGTGCCAGCAGCTTGGAGGGGACCCCGGGCACCATATATTTT	CASSLEGTPGTIYF
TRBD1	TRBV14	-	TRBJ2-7	TGTGCCAGCAGCCAGATTCCGGGACAGATCTACGAGCAGTACTTC	CASSQIPGQIYEQYF
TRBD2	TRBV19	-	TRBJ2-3	TGTGCCAGAGGACTAGCGGGGGCCACAGATACGCAGTATTTT	CARGLAGATDTQYF
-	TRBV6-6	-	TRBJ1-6	TGTGCCAGCAGTCCGACTGGACAGCACTCACCCCTCCACTTT	CASSPTGQHSPLHF
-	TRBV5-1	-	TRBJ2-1	TGCGCCAGCAGCTTGCGGGACTTCTACAATGAGCAGTTCTTC	CASSLRDFYNEQFF
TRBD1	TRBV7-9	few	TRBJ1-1	TGTGCCAGCAGCTTAGAAGGGGGCAGAACTGAAGCTTTCTTT	CASSLEGGRTEAFF